Sequencing of this TCR beta chain was carried out in a study of Ad26.COV2.S vaccination and SARS-CoV-2 variants. Across the whole study: The authors gave Ad26.COV2.S intramuscularly, either once or twice 56 days apart. General observations from the study: CD8+ and CD4+ T cells specific for spike reportedly responded with substantial breadth after vaccination. There was a possibility that the TCR breadth and depth analyses underestimated total T cell responses.

The assay was immunoSEQ multiplex PCR, and TCRdb's table has in-frame clones only and misses some. The table records about 400,000 clones, approximately 91% of them present only once. Treatment: about 20 received Ad26.COV2.S at low or high dose, single or two shots; several received placebo; per-sample allocation not given. The study sampled participants on day 63 after the first vaccine or placebo injection. Wuhan-strain spike was delivered by a replication-incompetent Ad26 vector. In germline, CDR1 is LNHDA, CDR2 SQIVND (reference sequence). The CDR3 length is 16 residues. V was pared by 3 bases and J by 2 bases, with 15 bases between. For this clone: Its specificity is not known.

The rearrangement joins TRBV19 to TRBJ2-3, with D hard to call. This material consisted of peripheral blood, taken in a trial of Ad26.COV2.S vaccine versus placebo. The clonotype comes from a person between 18 and 60 years old who received the Ad26.COV2.S COVID-19 vaccine or a placebo. This chain's CDR3 is CASSINSRPFTDTQYF. The CDR3 DNA is TGTGCCAGTAGTATTAATAGCCGTCCGTTCACAGATACGCAGTATTTT. Full variable domain (outside the CDR3, taken from reference TRBV19 and TRBJ2-3): DGGITQSPKYLFRKEGQNVTLSCEQNLNHDAMYWYRQDPGQGLRLIYYSQIVNDFQKGDIAEGYSVSREKKESFPLTVTSAQKNPTAFYLCASSINSRPFTDTQYFGPGTRLTVL.